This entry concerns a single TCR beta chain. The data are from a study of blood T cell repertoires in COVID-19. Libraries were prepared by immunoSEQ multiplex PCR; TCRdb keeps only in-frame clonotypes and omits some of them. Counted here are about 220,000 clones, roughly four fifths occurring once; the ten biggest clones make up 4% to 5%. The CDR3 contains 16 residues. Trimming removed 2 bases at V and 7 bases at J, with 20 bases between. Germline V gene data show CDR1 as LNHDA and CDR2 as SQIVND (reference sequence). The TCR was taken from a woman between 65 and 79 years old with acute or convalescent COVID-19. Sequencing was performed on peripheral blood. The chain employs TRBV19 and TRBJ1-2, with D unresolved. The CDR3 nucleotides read TGTGCCAGTAGTATAACCCCCGGCAGGCCCAGTGGTGGCTACACCTTC. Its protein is CASSITPGRPSGGYTF.